This T cell receptor beta chain was observed in a study of T cell repertoires in cytomegalovirus infection. The wider study: Recently identified HLA-C-restricted and well-studied HLA-B-restricted CMV epitopes were used. Both a matching HLA type and CMV infection were indicated by public TCR beta signatures. Study observations and caveats: HLA-C-restricted CMV-specific TCR beta clonotypes were dominant in the ex vivo response. Cumulative public TCR beta family frequency identified carriers of CMV plus the relevant HLA.

TCRdb reanalysed the reads using MiXCR and keeps one entry per CDR3 protein. The sample has roughly 700,000 distinct CDR3 sequences, around a third seen once. Remarks on this clonotype: What it binds is unknown.

From germline, CDR1 is SGHVS and CDR2 FNYEAQ. Trimming cost V 3 bases and J 3 bases, with 18 bases left between them. The CDR3 length is 16 residues. The V call is TRBV7-6, the J call TRBJ2-7; D possibly uses TRBD1 or TRBD2 (6 bases each). The TCR originated in a human donor in good health (CMV status not recorded). Some clones in this sample may be carry-over from other donors' samples. Source: cultured PBMCs, taken from culture after CMV antigen stimulation. CDR3 in amino acids: CASSLVGGVGVYEQYF. The CDR3 region has the DNA TGTGCCAGCAGCTTGGTCGGGGGCGTTGGAGTCTACGAGCAGTACTTC.